This passage covers 11 T cell receptor beta chains from one sample sequenced in a study of T cells in narcolepsy. The repertoire was sequenced with immunoSEQ multiplex PCR; TCRdb's copy has only in-frame clones and lacks some. The table lists nearly 35,000 clones, 70% to 85% of them singletons. Sample: memory (CD45RA-) CD4+ T cells from blood. The receptor source for this set is a human donor in good health.

V and J are TRBV6-5 and TRBJ1-4; D is possibly TRBD1 (5 bases). The length of the CDR3 is 16 residues. V lost 0 bases and J lost 10, with 18 bases in between. Germline CDR1 MNHEY, CDR2 SVGAGI. CDR3: CASSYSLDRGLGKLFF. The DNA of the CDR3 is TGTGCCAGCAGTTACTCTTTAGACAGAGGTTTGGGAAAACTGTTTTTT.

The chain links TRBV7-9 to TRBJ1-4, with a possible D match to TRBD1 (5 bases). Germline-derived CDR1 and CDR2 are SEHNR and FQNEAQ (reference sequence). The CDR3 covers 14 residues. V lost 2 bases to trimming and J lost 7 bases, with 11 bases between them. The CDR3 nucleotides read TGTGCCAGCAGCTTATCTGGGGGAGTTGAAAAACTGTTTTTT. Residues: CASSLSGGVEKLFF.

The chain recombines TRBV29-1 with TRBJ2-1; TRBD1 agrees at 12 bases. V was clipped by 7 bases and J by 10 bases; unmatched bases: 5. The CDR3 sequence is 12 residues long. Germline CDR1 and CDR2: SQVTM and ANQGSEA. CDR3 sequence: CSGGQGAGEQFF. The CDR3 nucleotides read TGCAGCGGGGGACAGGGGGCTGGAGAGCAGTTCTTC.

The count of this clone is one. The chain employs TRBV30 and TRBJ1-3; D is possibly TRBD1 (5 bases). Germline V gives CDR1 GTSNPN, CDR2 SVGIG (reference sequence). CDR3 length: 16 residues. V gave up 0 bases and J gave up 0 bases, with 12 bases separating them. For the CDR3, the DNA is TGTGCCTGGAGTGTACGGGGCCGCGGCTCTGGAAACACCATATATTTT. This translates into CAWSVRGRGSGNTIYF.

This chain joins TRBV30 and TRBJ1-1; D gene unclear. The CDR3 is 14 residues long. Germline lookup yields CDR1 GTSNPN and CDR2 SVGIG (reference sequence). Trimming pared 1 base from V and 0 bases from J, leaving 9 bases between. The CDR3 protein is CAWSALAMNTEAFF. The CDR3 DNA reads TGTGCCTGGAGTGCCCTAGCAATGAACACTGAAGCTTTCTTT.

This chain links TRBV6-5 with TRBJ2-2; D call uncertain. From germline, CDR1 is MNHEY and CDR2 SVGAGI. The CDR3 is made up of 14 amino acids. Trimming cost V 10 bases and J 6 bases, with 18 bases left between them. CDR3 sequence reads: CATCRATMSGELFF. The CDR3 nucleotides read TGTGCCACCTGCCGGGCCACTATGTCCGGGGAGCTGTTTTTT.

The DNA for the CDR3 is TGTGCCAGCAGCTTATCTTTCTCTGGAAACACCATATATTTT. Amino acids: CASSLSFSGNTIYF. The chain combines TRBV7-9 with TRBJ1-3; no clear D gene. The CDR3 consists of 14 residues. V was clipped by 2 bases and J by 0 bases, with 5 bases between them. Per the germline V gene, CDR1 is SEHNR and CDR2 is FQNEAQ (reference sequence).

The chain is built from TRBV28 and TRBJ1-4; D is unresolved. Per the germline V gene, CDR1 is MDHEN and CDR2 is SYDVKM. CDR3 length: 14 amino acids. Trimming removed 6 bases from V and 3 bases from J, with 11 bases in between. This CDR3 reads CASRGGSPNEKLFF. The CDR3 DNA reads TGTGCCAGCAGGGGAGGGTCCCCTAATGAAAAACTGTTTTTT.

This chain uses TRBV11-3 with TRBJ1-3; 7 bases match TRBD1. The CDR3 contains 15 residues. Germline V gene lookup returns CDR1 SGHNT and CDR2 YENEEA. J lost 6 bases, V lost 4 bases, and 9 bases had no gene match. CDR3 region: CASSSTGDDINTIYF. DNA of the CDR3: TGTGCCAGCAGCTCCACAGGGGACGATATAAACACCATATATTTT. Together with reference TRBV11-3 and TRBJ1-3, the CDR3 gives the full variable domain: EAGVVQSPRYKIIEKKQPVAFWCNPISGHNTLYWYLQNLGQGPELLIRYENEEAVDDSQLPKDRFSAERLKGVDSTLKIQPAELGDSAVYLCASSSTGDDINTIYFGEGSWLTVV.

This clone was detected only a few times. The CDR3 sequence: CSVAVGGGGTEAFF. The CDR3 nucleotides read TGCAGCGTGGCCGTGGGGGGGGGCGGCACTGAAGCTTTCTTT. This chain links TRBV29-1 with TRBJ1-1, with a possible D match to TRBD1 (6 bases). This CDR3 contains 14 residues. Trimming took 6 bases from V and 4 from J, leaving 18 bases between them. From germline, CDR1 is SQVTM and CDR2 ANQGSEA.

The chain employs TRBV25-1 and TRBJ1-2; 8 bases align to TRBD1. The CDR3 covers 15 residues. The ends lost 4 bases at V and 7 bases at J; junction bases unmatched: 11. CDR1 is MGHDK, CDR2 SYGVNS, per germline. CDR3 bases: TGTGCCAGCAGTGCCACAGGGGGGCCCCAGAGTGGCTACACCTTC. This translates into CASSATGGPQSGYTF.